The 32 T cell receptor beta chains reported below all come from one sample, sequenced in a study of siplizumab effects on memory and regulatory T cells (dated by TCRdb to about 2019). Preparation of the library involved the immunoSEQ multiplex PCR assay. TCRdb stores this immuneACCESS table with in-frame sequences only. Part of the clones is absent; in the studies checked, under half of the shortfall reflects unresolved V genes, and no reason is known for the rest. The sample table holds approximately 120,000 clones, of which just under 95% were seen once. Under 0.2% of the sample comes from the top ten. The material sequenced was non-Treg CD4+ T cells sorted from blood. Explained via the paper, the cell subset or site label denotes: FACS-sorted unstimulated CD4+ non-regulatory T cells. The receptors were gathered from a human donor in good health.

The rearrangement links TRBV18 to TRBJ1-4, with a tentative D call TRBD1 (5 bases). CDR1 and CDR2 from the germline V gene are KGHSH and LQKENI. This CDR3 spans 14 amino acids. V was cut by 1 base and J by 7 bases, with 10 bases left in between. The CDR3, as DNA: TGTGCCAGCTCACCACGGCAGGGAAGTGAAAAACTGTTTTTT. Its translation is CASSPRQGSEKLFF. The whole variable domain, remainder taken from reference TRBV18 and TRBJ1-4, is NAGVMQNPRHLVRRRGQEARLRCSPMKGHSHVYWYRQLPEEGLKFMVYLQKENIIDESGMPKERFSAEFPKEGPSILRIQQVVRGDSAAYFCASSPRQGSEKLFFGSGTQLSVL.

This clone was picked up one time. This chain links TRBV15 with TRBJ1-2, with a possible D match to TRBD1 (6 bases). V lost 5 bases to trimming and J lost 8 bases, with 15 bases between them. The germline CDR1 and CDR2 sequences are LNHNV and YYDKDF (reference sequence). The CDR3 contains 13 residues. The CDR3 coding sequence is TGTGCCACCAGCGAACAGGGAAATAAAGGCTACACCTTC. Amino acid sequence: CATSEQGNKGYTF.

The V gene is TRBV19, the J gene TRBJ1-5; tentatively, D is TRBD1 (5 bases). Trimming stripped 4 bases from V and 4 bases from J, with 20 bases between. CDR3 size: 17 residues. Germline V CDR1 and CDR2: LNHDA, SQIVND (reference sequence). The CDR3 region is CASSTPPPGAANQPQHF. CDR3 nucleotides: TGTGCCAGTAGTACCCCACCCCCTGGGGCAGCTAATCAGCCCCAGCATTTT.

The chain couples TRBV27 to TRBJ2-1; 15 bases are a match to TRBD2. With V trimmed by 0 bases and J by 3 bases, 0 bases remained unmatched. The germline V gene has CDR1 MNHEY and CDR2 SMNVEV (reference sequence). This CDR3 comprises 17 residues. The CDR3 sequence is CASSLSGLAGGYNEQFF. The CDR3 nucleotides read TGTGCCAGCAGTTTATCGGGACTAGCGGGGGGCTACAATGAGCAGTTCTTC.

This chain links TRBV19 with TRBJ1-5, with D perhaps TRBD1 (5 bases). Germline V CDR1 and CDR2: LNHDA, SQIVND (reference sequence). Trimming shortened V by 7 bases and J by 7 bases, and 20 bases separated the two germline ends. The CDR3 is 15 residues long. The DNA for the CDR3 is TGTGCCAGTACCCCAACGGCGGTGGGGGGGCAGCCCCAGCATTTT. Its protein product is CASTPTAVGGQPQHF.

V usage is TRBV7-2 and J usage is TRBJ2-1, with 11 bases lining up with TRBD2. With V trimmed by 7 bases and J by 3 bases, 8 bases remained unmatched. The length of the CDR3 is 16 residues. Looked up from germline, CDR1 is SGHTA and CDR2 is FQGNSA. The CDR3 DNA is TGTGCCAGCACCCGAATAGCGGGGGGGGTCTACAATGAGCAGTTCTTC. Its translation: CASTRIAGGVYNEQFF.

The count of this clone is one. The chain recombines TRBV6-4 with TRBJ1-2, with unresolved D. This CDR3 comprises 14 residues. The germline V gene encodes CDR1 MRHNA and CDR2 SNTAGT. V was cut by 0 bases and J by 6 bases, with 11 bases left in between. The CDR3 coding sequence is TGTGCCAGCAGTGACTCATCCGGGCAGGATGGCTACACCTTC. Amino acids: CASSDSSGQDGYTF.

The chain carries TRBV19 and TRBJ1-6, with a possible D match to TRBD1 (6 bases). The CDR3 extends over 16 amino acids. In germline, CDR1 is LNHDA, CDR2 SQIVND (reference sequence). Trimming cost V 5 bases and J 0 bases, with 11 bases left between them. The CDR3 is CASSGGAFSYNSPLHF. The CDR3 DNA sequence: TGTGCCAGTAGTGGGGGGGCATTCTCCTATAATTCACCCCTCCACTTT.

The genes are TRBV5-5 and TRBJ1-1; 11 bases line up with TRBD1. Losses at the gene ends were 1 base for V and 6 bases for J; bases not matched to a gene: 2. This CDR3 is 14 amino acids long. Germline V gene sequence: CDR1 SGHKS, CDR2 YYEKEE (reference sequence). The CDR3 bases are TGTGCCAGCAGCTTGCCGGGACAGGGGGCTGAAGCTTTCTTT. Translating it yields CASSLPGQGAEAFF.

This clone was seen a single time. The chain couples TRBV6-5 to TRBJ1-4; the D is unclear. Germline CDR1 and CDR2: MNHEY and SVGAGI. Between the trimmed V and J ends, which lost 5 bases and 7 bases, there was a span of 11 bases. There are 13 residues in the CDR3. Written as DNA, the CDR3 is TGTGCCAGCAGTACAAACTGGGGTGAAAAACTGTTTTTT. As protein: CASSTNWGEKLFF.

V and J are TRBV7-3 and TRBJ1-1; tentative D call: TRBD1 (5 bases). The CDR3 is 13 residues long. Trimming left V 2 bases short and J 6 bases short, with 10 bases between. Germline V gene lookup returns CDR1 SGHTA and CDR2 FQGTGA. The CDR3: CASSLVQGSEAFF. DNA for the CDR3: TGTGCCAGCAGCTTAGTTCAGGGCTCTGAAGCTTTCTTT.

CDR3 loop: CSPKRDTQYF. The CDR3 DNA reads as TGCAGTCCTAAGCGAGATACGCAGTATTTT. This chain links TRBV20-1 with TRBJ2-3; D remains ambiguous. Germline V gene lookup returns CDR1 DFQATT and CDR2 SNEGSKA (reference sequence). With 8 bases removed from V and 5 bases from J, the gap between germline ends came to 8 bases. The CDR3 is 10 amino acids.

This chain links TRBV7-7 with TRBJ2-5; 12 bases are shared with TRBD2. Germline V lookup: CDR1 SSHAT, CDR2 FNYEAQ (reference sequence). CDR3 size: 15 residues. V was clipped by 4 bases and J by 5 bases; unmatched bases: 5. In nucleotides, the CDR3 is TGTGCCAGCAGCTCTAGACTAGCGGGGGTGGAGACCCAGTACTTC. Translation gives CASSSRLAGVETQYF.

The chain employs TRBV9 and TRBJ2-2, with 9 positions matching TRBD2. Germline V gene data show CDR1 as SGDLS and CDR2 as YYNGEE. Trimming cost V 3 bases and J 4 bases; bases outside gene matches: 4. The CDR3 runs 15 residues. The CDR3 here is CASSGRGLATGELFF. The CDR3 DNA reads TGTGCCAGCAGCGGACGGGGACTAGCCACCGGGGAGCTGTTTTTT.

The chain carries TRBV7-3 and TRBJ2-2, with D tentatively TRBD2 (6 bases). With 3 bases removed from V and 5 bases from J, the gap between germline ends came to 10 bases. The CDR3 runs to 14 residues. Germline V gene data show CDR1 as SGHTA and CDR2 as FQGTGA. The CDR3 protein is CASSFLRDTGELFF. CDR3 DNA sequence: TGTGCCAGCAGCTTCTTGCGGGATACCGGGGAGCTGTTTTTT.

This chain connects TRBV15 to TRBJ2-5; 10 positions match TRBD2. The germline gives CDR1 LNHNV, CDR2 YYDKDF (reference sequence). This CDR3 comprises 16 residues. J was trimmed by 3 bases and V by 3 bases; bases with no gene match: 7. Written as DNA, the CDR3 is TGTGCCACCAGCAGGGGACTTCTAGCGGGGGAAGAGACCCAGTACTTC. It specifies CATSRGLLAGEETQYF.

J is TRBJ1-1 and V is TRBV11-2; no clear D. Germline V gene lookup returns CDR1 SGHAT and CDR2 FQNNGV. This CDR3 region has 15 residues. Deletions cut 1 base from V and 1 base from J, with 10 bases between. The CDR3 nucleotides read TGTGCCAGCAGCTTAGGGCGGGGATGGAACACTGAAGCTTTCTTT. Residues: CASSLGRGWNTEAFF. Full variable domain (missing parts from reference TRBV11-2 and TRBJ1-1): EAGVAQSPRYKIIEKRQSVAFWCNPISGHATLYWYQQILGQGPKLLIQFQNNGVVDDSQLPKDRFSAERLKGVDSTLKIQPAKLEDSAVYLCASSLGRGWNTEAFFGQGTRLTVV.

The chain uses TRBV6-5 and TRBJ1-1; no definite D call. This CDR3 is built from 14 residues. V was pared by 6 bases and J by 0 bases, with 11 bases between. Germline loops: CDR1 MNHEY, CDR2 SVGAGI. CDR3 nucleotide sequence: TGTGCCAGCAGACCTCCGGGCCTGAACACTGAAGCTTTCTTT. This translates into CASRPPGLNTEAFF.

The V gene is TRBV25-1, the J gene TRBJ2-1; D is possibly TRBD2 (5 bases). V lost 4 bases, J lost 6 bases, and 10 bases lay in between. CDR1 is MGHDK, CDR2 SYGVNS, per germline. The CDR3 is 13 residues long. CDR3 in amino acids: CASSGLLVNEQFF. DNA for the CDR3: TGTGCCAGCAGTGGTTTACTAGTCAATGAGCAGTTCTTC.

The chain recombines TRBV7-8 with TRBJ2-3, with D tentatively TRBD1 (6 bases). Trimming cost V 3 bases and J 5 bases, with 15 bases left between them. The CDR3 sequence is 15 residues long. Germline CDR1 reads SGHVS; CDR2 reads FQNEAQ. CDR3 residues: CASSFRDMGVDTQYF. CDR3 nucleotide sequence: TGTGCCAGCAGCTTTCGGGACATGGGGGTAGATACGCAGTATTTT. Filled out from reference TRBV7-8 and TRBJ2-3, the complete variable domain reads GAGVSQSPRYKVAKRGQDVALRCDPISGHVSLFWYQQALGQGPEFLTYFQNEAQLDKSGLPSDRFFAERPEGSVSTLKIQRTQQEDSAVYLCASSFRDMGVDTQYFGPGTRLTVL.

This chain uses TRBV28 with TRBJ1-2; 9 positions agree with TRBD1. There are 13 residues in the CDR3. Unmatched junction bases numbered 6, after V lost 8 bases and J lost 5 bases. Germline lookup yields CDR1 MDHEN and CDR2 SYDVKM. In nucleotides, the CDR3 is TGTGCCAGCGGACAGGGACAGGGTTATGGCTACACCTTC. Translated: CASGQGQGYGYTF.

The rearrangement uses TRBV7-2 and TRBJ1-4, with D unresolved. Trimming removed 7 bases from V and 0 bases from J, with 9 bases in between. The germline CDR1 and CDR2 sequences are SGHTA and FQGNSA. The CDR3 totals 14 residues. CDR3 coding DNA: TGTGCCAGCACCCCGAGTCCAACTAATGAAAAACTGTTTTTT. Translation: CASTPSPTNEKLFF.

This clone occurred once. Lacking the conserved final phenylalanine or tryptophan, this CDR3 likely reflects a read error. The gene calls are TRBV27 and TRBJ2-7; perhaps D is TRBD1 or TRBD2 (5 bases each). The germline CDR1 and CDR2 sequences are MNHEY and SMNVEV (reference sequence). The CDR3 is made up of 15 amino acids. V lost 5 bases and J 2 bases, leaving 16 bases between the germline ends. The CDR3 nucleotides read TGTGCCAGCAGTCGCGGGTGGGGCAGGGCCTACGAGCAGTACCTC. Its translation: CASSRGWGRAYEQYL.

The CDR3 DNA reads as TGTGCCAGCACCCCGGGACAGGTATCCGCAAAACTGTTTTTT. Its translation: CASTPGQVSAKLFF. The gene calls are TRBV28 and TRBJ1-4; 8 nucleotides agree with TRBD1. The junction had 11 bases not matched to a gene; V was cut back by 7 bases and J by 10 bases. The CDR3 covers 14 residues. Germline CDR1 is MDHEN and CDR2 is SYDVKM.

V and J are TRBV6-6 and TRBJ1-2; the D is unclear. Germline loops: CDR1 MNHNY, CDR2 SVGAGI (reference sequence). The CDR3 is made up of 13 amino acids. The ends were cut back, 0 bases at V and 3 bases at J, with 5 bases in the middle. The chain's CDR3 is CASSYSEYYGYTF. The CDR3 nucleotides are TGTGCCAGCAGTTACTCAGAGTACTATGGCTACACCTTC.

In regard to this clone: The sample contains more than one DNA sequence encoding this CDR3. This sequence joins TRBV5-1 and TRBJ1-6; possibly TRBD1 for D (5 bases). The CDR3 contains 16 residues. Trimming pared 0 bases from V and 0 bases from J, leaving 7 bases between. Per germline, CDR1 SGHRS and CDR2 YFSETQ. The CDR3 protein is CASSLAGSSYNSPLHF. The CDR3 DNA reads TGCGCCAGCAGCTTGGCAGGGAGCTCCTATAATTCACCCCTCCACTTT.

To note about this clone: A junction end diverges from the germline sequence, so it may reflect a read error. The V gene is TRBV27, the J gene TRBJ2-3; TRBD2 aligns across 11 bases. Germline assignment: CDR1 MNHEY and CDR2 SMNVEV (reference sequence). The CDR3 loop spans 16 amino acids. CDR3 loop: CASSLLLAGGTDTQYF. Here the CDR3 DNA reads TGTGCCAGCAGCTTATTACTAGCGGGGGGCACAGATACGCAGTATTTT.

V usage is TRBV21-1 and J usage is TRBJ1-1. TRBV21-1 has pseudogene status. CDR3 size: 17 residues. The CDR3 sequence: CASSKALYRQGGTEAFF. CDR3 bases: TGTGCCAGCAGCAAAGCGCTTTATCGACAGGGAGGGACTGAAGCTTTCTTT.

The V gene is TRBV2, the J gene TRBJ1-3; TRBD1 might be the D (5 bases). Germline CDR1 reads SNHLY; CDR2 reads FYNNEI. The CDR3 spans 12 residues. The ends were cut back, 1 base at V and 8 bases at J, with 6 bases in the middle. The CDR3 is CASSEGGDTIYF. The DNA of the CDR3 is TGTGCCAGCAGTGAAGGGGGGGACACCATATATTTT.

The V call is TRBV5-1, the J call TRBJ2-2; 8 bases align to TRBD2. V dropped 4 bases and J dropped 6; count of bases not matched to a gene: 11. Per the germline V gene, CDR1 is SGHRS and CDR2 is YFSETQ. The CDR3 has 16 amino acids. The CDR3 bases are TGCGCCAGCAGCCCCCTCGCGGGACTAGAAGCCGGGGAGCTGTTTTTT. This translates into CASSPLAGLEAGELFF.

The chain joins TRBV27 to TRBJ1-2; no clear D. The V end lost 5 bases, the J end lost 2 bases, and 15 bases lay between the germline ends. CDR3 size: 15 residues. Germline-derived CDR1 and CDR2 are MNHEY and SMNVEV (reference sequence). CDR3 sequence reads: CASSPGLTLNYGYTF. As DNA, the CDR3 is TGTGCCAGCAGTCCAGGACTAACTCTCAACTATGGCTACACCTTC.

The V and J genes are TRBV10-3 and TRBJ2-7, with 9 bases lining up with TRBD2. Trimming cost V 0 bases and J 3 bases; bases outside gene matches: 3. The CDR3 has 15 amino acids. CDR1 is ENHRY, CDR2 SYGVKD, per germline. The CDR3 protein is CAISESSSGDYEQYF. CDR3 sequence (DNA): TGTGCCATCAGTGAGTCCTCTAGCGGGGACTACGAGCAGTACTTC.